One and the same sample provided the 24 T cell receptor beta chains below, sequenced in a study of T-cell reconstitution after alpha-beta-depleted transplantation in children. Unique molecular identifiers were built into the TCRbeta library. TCRdb re-called the PCR reads with MiXCR, one entry per CDR3 protein. The repertoire holds about 500,000 distinct CDR3 sequences, with around a third as singletons. The material sequenced was PBMCs from the stem cell graft donor, taken from the stem cell graft. The receptors here all came from a human donor who donated a stem cell graft to a child with aplastic anemia.

This clonotype has only a few counts. The gene calls are TRBV5-5 and TRBJ2-3, with 7 bases lining up with TRBD1. Germline V gene data show CDR1 as SGHKS and CDR2 as YYEKEE (reference sequence). This CDR3 has 15 residues. With V trimmed by 3 bases and J by 2 bases, 6 bases remained unmatched. The chain's CDR3 is CASSSTGVTTDTQYF. DNA of the CDR3: TGTGCCAGCAGCTCCACAGGGGTGACCACAGATACGCAGTATTTT.

The V gene is TRBV27, the J gene TRBJ2-7, with D possibly matching TRBD1 (5 bases). Germline loops: CDR1 MNHEY, CDR2 SMNVEV (reference sequence). The ends were cut back, 4 bases at V and 2 bases at J, with 18 bases in the middle. The CDR3 spans 16 residues. The CDR3 spells CASSSAPGHPAYEQYV. CDR3 in DNA: TGTGCCAGCAGTTCCGCCCCAGGACATCCCGCCTACGAGCAGTACGTC.

This sequence joins TRBV6-5 and TRBJ1-1; TRBD1 matches at 8 bases. V shed 2 bases and J 1 base; nucleotides not matched to a gene: 3. CDR3 length equals 15 residues. Per the germline V gene, CDR1 is MNHEY and CDR2 is SVGAGI. CDR3 loop: CASSYGDRGNTEAFF. CDR3 bases: TGTGCCAGCAGTTACGGAGACAGGGGGAACACTGAAGCTTTCTTT.

There are a few counts of this clonotype. The chain employs TRBV5-6 and TRBJ2-1; D call uncertain. The CDR3 totals 17 residues. The V and J ends lost 0 bases and 0 bases respectively, with 13 bases between them. Per the germline V gene, CDR1 is SGHDT and CDR2 is YYEEEE. The CDR3 spells CASSLDHGRSSYNEQFF. The CDR3 DNA reads TGTGCCAGCAGCTTGGATCATGGCAGAAGCTCCTACAATGAGCAGTTCTTC.

This clonotype has a handful of counts. The rearrangement uses TRBV6-2 or TRBV6-3 and TRBJ1-6; 9 nucleotides match TRBD1. The CDR3 contains 15 residues. Per the germline V gene, CDR1 is MNHEY and CDR2 is SVGEGT. V lost 6 bases and J lost 9; bases outside the gene matches: 9. CDR3 amino acids: CASSNQDRGSSPLHF. The CDR3 DNA sequence: TGTGCCAGCAGCAACCAGGACAGGGGTTCTTCACCCCTCCACTTT.

A single count supports this clonotype. V is TRBV27 and J is TRBJ2-3, with a weak D call TRBD2 (6 bases). Germline V gene data show CDR1 as MNHEY and CDR2 as SMNVEV (reference sequence). This CDR3 has 17 residues. V lost 8 bases and J lost 2, with 23 bases in between. The CDR3 DNA sequence: TGTGCCAGCGGCCGGGGAGTAGCGGTGGGGAACACAGATACGCAGTATTTT. Encoded protein: CASGRGVAVGNTDTQYF.

The chain couples TRBV20-1 to TRBJ1-1, with D unresolved. With 2 bases removed from V and 12 bases from J, the gap between germline ends came to 16 bases. The CDR3 sequence is 12 residues long. CDR1 and CDR2 from the germline V gene are DFQATT and SNEGSKA (reference sequence). The CDR3 loop is CSARSDAELTFF. DNA for the CDR3: TGCAGTGCTAGATCGGACGCGGAGTTAACTTTCTTT.

This clonotype has a handful of counts. V is TRBV5-5 and J is TRBJ1-6; TRBD1 matches 9 bases. The trim removed 3 bases at V and 6 bases at J, leaving 4 bases unmatched. The CDR3 totals 15 residues. Germline values: CDR1 SGHKS, CDR2 YYEKEE (reference sequence). CDR3 nucleotides: TGTGCCAGCAGCTATGGACAGGGGATTAATTCACCCCTCCACTTT. Its translation is CASSYGQGINSPLHF.

This clonotype has only a few counts. The CDR3 DNA reads as TGTGCCAGCAGCTTGACGGGACAGTACACTGAAGCTTTCTTT. Its protein is CASSLTGQYTEAFF. The gene calls are TRBV7-2 and TRBJ1-1; 7 bases match TRBD1. V lost 3 bases and J lost 3; bases outside the gene matches: 4. The germline V gene has CDR1 SGHTA and CDR2 FQGNSA. The CDR3 runs to 14 residues. The full variable domain, rest sourced from reference TRBV7-2 and TRBJ1-1, is GAGVSQSPSNKVTEKGKDVELRCDPISGHTALYWYRQSLGQGLEFLIYFQGNSAPDKSGLPSDRFSAERTGGSVSTLTIQRTQQEDSAVYLCASSLTGQYTEAFFGQGTRLTVV.

V and J are TRBV5-4 and TRBJ1-2; 8 bases match TRBD1. V gave up 2 bases and J gave up 6 bases; unmatched junction bases: 3. The CDR3 contains 13 residues. The germline V gene encodes CDR1 SGHNT and CDR2 YYREEE (reference sequence). The CDR3 loop is CASSLTGGNGYTF. The CDR3 DNA is TGTGCCAGCAGCTTAACAGGGGGAAATGGCTACACCTTC.

This chain links TRBV9 with TRBJ2-5; D is perhaps TRBD2 (6 bases). CDR1 is SGDLS, CDR2 YYNGEE, per germline. CDR3 length: 15 residues. Trimming removed 4 bases from V and 1 base from J, with 14 bases in between. CDR3 nucleotides: TGTGCCAGCAGCCTCCGGAGCGGGTTCCAAGAGACCCAGTACTTC. It translates to CASSLRSGFQETQYF.

The V and J genes are TRBV7-6 and TRBJ1-2; D is unresolved. Trimming cost V 7 bases and J 3 bases, with 15 bases left between them. CDR1 and CDR2 (germline): SGHVS, FNYEAQ. The CDR3 sequence is 14 residues long. The CDR3 DNA sequence: TGTGCCAGCACCCTTAATAAGGGTGACTATGGCTACACCTTC. Translated, it gives CASTLNKGDYGYTF.

The chain joins TRBV20-1 to TRBJ2-2; unclear D gene. The CDR3 is 11 amino acids. The ends were cut back, 6 bases at V and 6 bases at J, with 8 bases in the middle. In germline, CDR1 is DFQATT, CDR2 SNEGSKA (reference sequence). CDR3 in DNA: TGCAGTGCGGACCGTCCCGGGGAGCTGTTTTTT. Translating it yields CSADRPGELFF.

The chain couples TRBV7-2 to TRBJ2-1, with D possibly being TRBD1 (6 bases). Trimming stripped 5 bases from V and 5 bases from J, with 13 bases between. Germline V gives CDR1 SGHTA, CDR2 FQGNSA. This CDR3 spans 14 amino acids. The CDR3: CASSPGVRDNEQFF. The CDR3, as DNA: TGTGCCAGCAGCCCAGGGGTACGGGACAATGAGCAGTTCTTC.

This clonotype appeared a few times. This chain connects TRBV20-1 to TRBJ1-5, with D possibly being TRBD1 (6 bases). Germline V gene data show CDR1 as DFQATT and CDR2 as SNEGSKA (reference sequence). This CDR3 has 17 residues. With 2 bases removed from V and 0 bases from J, the gap between germline ends came to 17 bases. CDR3 region: CSARSRTEFDSNQPQHF. The CDR3 DNA sequence: TGCAGTGCTAGATCTCGGACAGAGTTCGATAGCAATCAGCCCCAGCATTTT.

The chain is built from TRBV20-1 and TRBJ2-1; 10 nucleotides agree with TRBD2. V dropped 3 bases and J dropped 3; count of bases not matched to a gene: 5. Germline V gene data show CDR1 as DFQATT and CDR2 as SNEGSKA (reference sequence). This CDR3 has 15 amino acids. The CDR3 here is CSASKLAGIYNEQFF. Here the CDR3 DNA reads TGCAGTGCTAGTAAACTAGCGGGAATCTACAATGAGCAGTTCTTC.

This chain uses TRBV7-2 with TRBJ2-5; 11 nucleotides line up with TRBD2. The V segment lost 4 bases and the J segment 5 bases; nucleotides outside the gene matches: 6. The CDR3 is 15 amino acids. The germline V gene encodes CDR1 SGHTA and CDR2 FQGNSA. The DNA of the CDR3 is TGTGCCAGCAGCTCCACTAGCGGGAGAAGGGAGACCCAGTACTTC. Residues: CASSSTSGRRETQYF.

The table lists this clonotype with a few counts. The genes are TRBV12-3 or TRBV12-4 and TRBJ2-2; 8 bases are shared with TRBD1. Unmatched junction bases numbered 5, after V lost 7 bases and J lost 1 base. The CDR3 consists of 15 residues. CDR3 nucleotide sequence: TGTGCCAGCAAAATTGGGACAGGGAACACCGGGGAGCTGTTTTTT. Residues: CASKIGTGNTGELFF.

As to this clonotype: A read error may account for a junction end that differs from germline. The V call is TRBV9, the J call TRBJ1-2; a weak D match, TRBD1 (6 bases). The germline gives CDR1 SGDLS, CDR2 YYNGEE. The CDR3 covers 13 residues. CDR3 bases: TGTGCCAGCTCGCTGGGACACAGTTATGGCTACACCTTT. Translation gives CASSLGHSYGYTF.

The rearrangement uses TRBV18 and TRBJ1-4; D gene uncertain. Germline V gene lookup returns CDR1 KGHSH and CDR2 LQKENI. The CDR3 is 13 residues long. The V end was cut by 8 bases, the J end by 0 bases, with 7 bases between. Written as DNA, the CDR3 is TGTGCCAGCACACGCTCAACTAATGAAAAACTGTTTTTT. Protein: CASTRSTNEKLFF.

CDR3 bases: TGCGCCAGCAGCCAAGATCCTAGCGGGAGCTCCTACGAGCAGTACGTC. Translation: CASSQDPSGSSYEQYV. This chain uses TRBV4-1 with TRBJ2-7; 10 positions agree with TRBD2. In germline, CDR1 is MGHRA, CDR2 YSYEKL. The length of the CDR3 is 16 residues. The V segment lost 0 bases and the J segment 0 bases; nucleotides outside the gene matches: 2.

This chain links TRBV6-5 with TRBJ1-6; D call uncertain. This CDR3 region has 14 residues. Per the germline V gene, CDR1 is MNHEY and CDR2 is SVGAGI. Between the trimmed V and J ends, which lost 6 bases and 5 bases, there was a span of 11 bases. CDR3 bases: TGTGCCAGCAGGGGGAGGCCCAATAATTCACCCCTCCACTTT. This codes for CASRGRPNNSPLHF.

The chain recombines TRBV9 with TRBJ2-2; 7 positions match TRBD1. This CDR3 spans 16 amino acids. CDR1 SGDLS and CDR2 YYNGEE come from the germline V gene. J was trimmed by 2 bases and V by 4 bases; bases with no gene match: 8. CDR3 bases: TGTGCCAGCAGCCCATGGGACAGAGGCAACACCGGGGAGCTGTTTTTT. It encodes CASSPWDRGNTGELFF.

This clonotype was found a few times. The chain uses TRBV20-1 and TRBJ2-1, with D uncertain. Germline V gives CDR1 DFQATT, CDR2 SNEGSKA (reference sequence). The CDR3 sequence is 12 residues long. The germline V and J ends were trimmed by 5 bases and 8 bases, with 13 bases remaining between them. Here the CDR3 reads CSAGSMGDEQFF. CDR3 coding DNA: TGCAGTGCTGGAAGCATGGGCGATGAGCAGTTCTTC.